The subject of this entry is one T cell receptor (beta chain). The sample is drawn from a study of OX40 agonist ivuxolimab in advanced cancers. Sequencing was performed with immunoSEQ multiplex PCR; in TCRdb, only in-frame clones are kept and a portion is missing. The data show 68,000 or so clones, with about 89% seen just once and 2% to 2.5% held by the top ten. Material: CD4+ or CD8+ T cells sorted from blood, obtained in a trial of the OX40 agonist ivuxolimab. This sequence originates from an adult with an advanced solid tumor such as melanoma, head and neck, liver or kidney cancer.

The chain's CDR3 is CASSLARIPRTVVVGYTF. The CDR3, as DNA: TGTGCCAGCAGCTTAGCCCGCATACCCCGGACGGTAGTGGTTGGCTACACCTTC. V and J are TRBV7-2 and TRBJ1-2; D remains ambiguous. V was pared by 0 bases and J by 7 bases, with 24 bases between. CDR1 SGHTA and CDR2 FQGNSA come from the germline V gene. The CDR3 totals 18 residues.